Each of the 6 T cell receptor beta chains below was sequenced from the same sample in a study of persistence of HIV-infected CD4 T cells. This was the immunoSEQ version 4 assay in survey mode. Only in-frame clones appear in the TCRdb table, and some are missing; sequencing was by immunoSEQ multiplex PCR. Of approximately 26,000 clones in the sample, roughly 75% were seen once. These TCRs' antigens remain unknown. Cells were stimulated with CMV-infected fibroblast lysates at around 9.1 ug/mL. Sorted nonresponding memory CD4+ T cells were CD40L-negative, CD69-negative, CD45RO-high. Sequenced here: CD4+ T cells sorted from PBMCs after roughly 18-hour stimulation, sampled from a patient who received antiretroviral therapy. These receptors all stem from an adult woman with HIV who was CMV-seropositive.

This chain connects TRBV7-3 to TRBJ2-2; D not certain. V lost 2 bases and J 1 base, leaving 8 bases between the germline ends. Germline CDR1 is SGHTA and CDR2 is FQGTGA. The CDR3 runs 15 residues. The CDR3 loop is CASSLQPGNTGELFF. The DNA for the CDR3 is TGTGCCAGCAGCTTACAACCGGGGAACACCGGGGAGCTGTTTTTT.

The chain carries TRBV7-6 and TRBJ2-1; 9 bases are a match to TRBD1. V trimming: 5 bases; J trimming: 4 bases; junction bases outside the gene matches: 9. Germline CDR1 SGHVS, CDR2 FNYEAQ. The CDR3 covers 16 residues. The CDR3, as DNA: TGTGCCAGCAGCCCCCTGAGAGGACAGGGGTACAATGAGCAGTTCTTC. Translation gives CASSPLRGQGYNEQFF.

The sample holds one count of this clone. The CDR3 protein is CASRIGTSGNNEQFF. CDR3 bases: TGTGCCAGCAGGATCGGGACTAGCGGAAACAATGAGCAGTTCTTC. The chain employs TRBV6-6 and TRBJ2-1; 11 positions match TRBD2. V trimming: 6 bases; J trimming: 5 bases; junction bases outside the gene matches: 6. CDR1 is MNHNY and CDR2 is SVGAGI in the germline V gene (reference sequence). CDR3 length: 15 amino acids.

V gene TRBV6-5 combines with J gene TRBJ2-1; D perhaps matches TRBD1 (6 bases). Trimming pared 6 bases from V and 2 bases from J, leaving 11 bases between. This CDR3 is 14 amino acids long. Germline V gene lookup returns CDR1 MNHEY and CDR2 SVGAGI. CDR3 sequence (DNA): TGTGCCAGCAGCCGTGGGGGCGCCTACAATGAGCAGTTCTTC. This gives the protein CASSRGGAYNEQFF.

The chain couples TRBV11-3 to TRBJ2-2; TRBD1 aligns across 7 bases. Germline CDR1 and CDR2: SGHNT and YENEEA. V was pared by 6 bases and J by 4 bases, with 8 bases of the junction left unmatched. The CDR3 is 15 amino acids. The CDR3 region has the DNA TGTGCCAGCAGAGAGGGGGCAGGGGCCACCGGGGAGCTGTTTTTT. As protein: CASREGAGATGELFF.

The chain couples TRBV9 to TRBJ2-1; 8 bases line up with TRBD1. The trim removed 4 bases at V and 2 bases at J, leaving 17 bases unmatched. The V gene's germline CDR1 is SGDLS and CDR2 YYNGEE. The CDR3 totals 19 residues. As DNA, the CDR3 is TGTGCCAGCAGCCAATACAGACACAGGGGGAAGCAGCCCTACAATGAGCAGTTCTTC. Protein sequence: CASSQYRHRGKQPYNEQFF.